The sequence of this T cell receptor (beta chain) was determined in a study of PD-1 blockade in classical Hodgkin lymphoma. Study-level results: Similar baseline diversity was found in complete responders and newly diagnosed patients. Significantly greater TCR diversity emerged by C4D1 in CD4+ cells but not CD8+ cells. As was reported, newly diagnosed patients showed lower baseline TCR diversity than healthy donors did.

This table comes from immunoSEQ multiplex PCR, and its TCRdb copy is limited to in-frame clones, with some not included. The sample has about 40,000 clones; roughly three quarters are singletons. Points on this clone: What it binds is unknown.

Each patient experienced a relapse that followed autologous stem cell transplantation, and brentuximab vedotin exposure varied. The CDR3 runs to 17 residues. Germline V lookup: CDR1 LNHNV, CDR2 YYDKDF (reference sequence). V lost 0 bases, J lost 1 base, and 4 bases stayed unmatched. The sequence was collected from a human donor with classical Hodgkin lymphoma. Sequences were derived from peripheral blood mononuclear cells (PBMCs), sampled before the second cycle of nivolumab. The chain employs TRBV15 and TRBJ2-2; 8 nucleotides match TRBD2. CDR3 protein: CATSREVAGLNTGELFF. The CDR3 DNA reads TGTGCCACCAGCAGAGAGGTAGCGGGATTGAACACCGGGGAGCTGTTTTTT.